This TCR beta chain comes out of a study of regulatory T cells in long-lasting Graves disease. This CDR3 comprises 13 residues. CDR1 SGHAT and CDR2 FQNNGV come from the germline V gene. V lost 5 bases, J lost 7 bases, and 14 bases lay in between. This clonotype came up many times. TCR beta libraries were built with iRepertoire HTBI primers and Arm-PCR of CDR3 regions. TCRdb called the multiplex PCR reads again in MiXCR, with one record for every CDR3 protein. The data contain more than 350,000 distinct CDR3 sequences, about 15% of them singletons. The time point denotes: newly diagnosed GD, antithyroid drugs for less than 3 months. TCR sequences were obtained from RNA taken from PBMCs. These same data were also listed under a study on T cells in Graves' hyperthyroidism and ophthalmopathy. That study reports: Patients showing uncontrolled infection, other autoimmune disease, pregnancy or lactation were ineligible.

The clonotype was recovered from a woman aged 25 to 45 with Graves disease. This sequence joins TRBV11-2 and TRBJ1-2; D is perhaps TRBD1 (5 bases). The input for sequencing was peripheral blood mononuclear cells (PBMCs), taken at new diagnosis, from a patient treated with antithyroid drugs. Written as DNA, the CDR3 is TGTGCCAGCAGCCCGTGGGGCAGTGGTGGCTACACCTTC. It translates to CASSPWGSGGYTF.